This TCR beta chain stems from a study of cytomegalovirus exposure and HLA in healthy donors. CDR1 and CDR2 from the germline V gene are SGHTA and FQGTGA. Trimming at V came to 6 bases and at J to 0 bases, leaving 13 bases not matched to a gene. This CDR3 has 17 amino acids. Vbeta (60) and Jbeta (13) primers were used in the PCR. The assay was immunoSEQ multiplex PCR, and TCRdb's table has in-frame clones only and misses some. The data hold about 130,000 clones, with about three quarters observed a single time. The sequence was obtained from a human donor in good health. Sequenced input: PBMCs. The rearrangement links TRBV7-3 to TRBJ2-7, with 8 bases fitting TRBD2. Here the CDR3 reads CASRGFRAGAVSYEQYF. Written as DNA, the CDR3 is TGTGCCAGCAGGGGTTTCAGAGCGGGAGCTGTCTCCTACGAGCAGTACTTC. The full variable domain, its missing parts supplied by reference TRBV7-3 and TRBJ2-7, is GAGVSQTPSNKVTEKGKYVELRCDPISGHTALYWYRQSLGQGPEFLIYFQGTGAADDSGLPNDRFFAVRPEGSVSTLKIQRTERGDSAVYLCASRGFRAGAVSYEQYFGPGTRLTVT.